The 12 T cell receptor beta chains presented below share a single source sample, sequenced in a study of CD8 T cells in Susac syndrome. Reverse transcription of roughly 0.5 to 1 ug RNA used random hexamers. TCRdb redid the calling of the immunoSEQ multiplex PCR reads with MiXCR, one entry per CDR3 protein. This table has roughly 140,000 distinct CDR3 sequences, 85% to 95% appearing once. The specimen sequenced was CD8+ T cells from PBMCs. Receptors originate from a human donor with multiple sclerosis.

The chain joins TRBV7-3 to TRBJ2-2, with D tentatively TRBD2 (5 bases). The CDR3 loop spans 17 amino acids. Germline CDR1 SGHTA, CDR2 FQGTGA. Trimming left V 5 bases short and J 0 bases short, with 16 bases between. Here the CDR3 DNA reads TGTGCCAGCAGCGATAAAGGGTGGGGAGCGAACACCGGGGAGCTGTTTTTT. This sequence encodes CASSDKGWGANTGELFF.

This chain links TRBV30 with TRBJ2-3; D perhaps matches TRBD2 (5 bases). V lost 1 base, J lost 4 bases, and 6 bases lay in between. CDR3 length: 12 residues. Germline V gene sequence: CDR1 GTSNPN, CDR2 SVGIG (reference sequence). The CDR3 region is CAWSAGADTQYF. The DNA of the CDR3 is TGTGCCTGGAGTGCCGGGGCAGATACGCAGTATTTT.

This clonotype was detected once. The rearrangement links TRBV2 to TRBJ2-3; D might be TRBD1 (7 bases). There are 10 residues in the CDR3. Germline V gives CDR1 SNHLY, CDR2 FYNNEI. The ends were cut back, 7 bases at V and 14 bases at J, with 13 bases in the middle. CDR3 in amino acids: CASNGQEGYF. CDR3 DNA: TGTGCCAGCAACGGACAGGAGGGGTATTTT.

The sample holds a few counts of this clonotype. The chain joins TRBV5-6 to TRBJ1-2; 7 bases agree with TRBD1. CDR3 size: 13 residues. Losses at the gene ends were 1 base for V and 5 bases for J; bases not matched to a gene: 2. The germline V gene encodes CDR1 SGHDT and CDR2 YYEEEE. Written as DNA, the CDR3 is TGTGCCAGCAGCTTGAAGGGGGCATATGGCTACACCTTC. Translation gives CASSLKGAYGYTF.

The chain couples TRBV9 to TRBJ2-2; 7 bases are shared with TRBD1. J lost 5 bases, V lost 3 bases, and 4 bases had no gene match. The length of the CDR3 is 14 residues. Per the germline V gene, CDR1 is SGDLS and CDR2 is YYNGEE. In DNA form, the CDR3 reads TGTGCCAGCAGCGAGGGGGCCGGGACCGGGGAGCTGTTTTTT. This translates into CASSEGAGTGELFF.

This clonotype came up once. The CDR3 DNA reads TGTGCCAGCAGCCTATCTAGCTGGAGCACAGATACGCAGTATTTT. It is translated as CASSLSSWSTDTQYF. The rearrangement joins TRBV7-2 to TRBJ2-3, with D perhaps matching TRBD2 (5 bases). This CDR3 is built from 15 residues. CDR1 is SGHTA and CDR2 is FQGNSA in the germline V gene. Trimming removed 5 bases at V and 0 bases at J, with 12 bases between.

V is TRBV14 and J is TRBJ2-7, with 10 bases fitting TRBD1. Losses at the gene ends were 1 base for V and 2 bases for J; bases not matched to a gene: 8. CDR3 length equals 17 residues. Germline V gives CDR1 SGHDN, CDR2 FVKESK. The CDR3: CASSQGPGTGAAYEQYF. The CDR3, as DNA: TGTGCCAGCAGCCAAGGGCCAGGGACAGGGGCGGCCTACGAGCAGTACTTC.

V and J are TRBV29-1 and TRBJ2-3; the D gene could be TRBD1 or TRBD2 (6 bases each). Germline lookup yields CDR1 SQVTM and CDR2 ANQGSEA. CDR3 length: 14 amino acids. V was clipped by 7 bases and J by 0 bases, with 14 bases between them. The CDR3 sequence: CSADRGESTDTQYF. CDR3 nucleotide sequence: TGCAGCGCGGATAGGGGGGAGAGCACAGATACGCAGTATTTT.

The chain carries TRBV14 and TRBJ2-5; unclear D gene. V lost 1 base to trimming and J lost 4 bases, with 19 bases between them. The CDR3 is made up of 17 amino acids. Germline V CDR1 and CDR2: SGHDN, FVKESK. The CDR3 is CASSQGRSRANRETQYF. The DNA for the CDR3 is TGTGCCAGCAGCCAAGGACGGTCTAGGGCAAATCGAGAGACCCAGTACTTC.

The chain carries TRBV13 and TRBJ2-3; 10 nucleotides match TRBD1. The length of the CDR3 is 13 residues. The trim removed 0 bases at V and 12 bases at J, leaving 3 bases unmatched. The germline V gene encodes CDR1 PRHDT and CDR2 FYEKMQ (reference sequence). CDR3 DNA: TGTGCCAGCAGCTTAGGCCGGGACAGGGGACAGTATTTT. Its translation: CASSLGRDRGQYF.

The rearrangement uses TRBV9 and TRBJ1-4; D unresolved. In germline, CDR1 is SGDLS, CDR2 YYNGEE. The CDR3 extends over 15 amino acids. The V and J ends lost 0 bases and 5 bases respectively, with 11 bases between them. The CDR3 protein is CASSVGPGRNEKLFF. Here the CDR3 DNA reads TGTGCCAGCAGCGTAGGACCGGGGAGGAATGAAAAACTGTTTTTT. Together with reference TRBV9 and TRBJ1-4, the CDR3 gives the full variable domain: DSGVTQTPKHLITATGQRVTLRCSPRSGDLSVYWYQQSLDQGLQFLIQYYNGEERAKGNILERFSAQQFPDLHSELNLSSLELGDSALYFCASSVGPGRNEKLFFGSGTQLSVL.

The genes are TRBV7-2 and TRBJ2-5; 7 bases align to TRBD2. The CDR3 consists of 15 residues. The V gene's germline CDR1 is SGHTA and CDR2 FQGNSA. J gave up 3 bases and V 5 bases, and 9 bases lay outside the gene matches. The CDR3 DNA reads as TGTGCCAGCAGCCTCCTTGGGAGGGAAGAAGAGACCCAGTACTTC. Its protein product is CASSLLGREEETQYF.